This is a list of T cell receptor beta chains from one sample in a study of blood T cell repertoires in COVID-19. Profiled with immunoSEQ multiplex PCR; TCRdb holds only in-frame clones, not every one. Of fewer than 250,000 clones listed, approximately 86% are singletons. What was sequenced was peripheral blood. The receptors were gathered from a man aged 25-45 years with acute or convalescent COVID-19. The CDR3 runs from the conserved cysteine through the conserved F or W. Fields, in order: J gene, clone size, D gene, V gene, CDR3 DNA, CDR3 protein. D genes are given only for firm matches. A clone size is listed for some rows: how often the clone was seen (once, few, many), or a class if it is expanded.

>TRBJ1-2|-|TRBD1|TRBV28
TGTGCCAGCAGTTTGGCTCTGACAGGGGCTGACTATGGCTACACCTTC
CASSLALTGADYGYTF
>TRBJ2-2|-|-|TRBV5-1
TGCGCCAGCAGCTTGCCCACGGGACACAACACCGGGGAGCTGTTTTTT
CASSLPTGHNTGELFF
>TRBJ1-2|-|TRBD1|TRBV6-5
TGTGCCAGCAGACGTACAGGGGTTGGCTATGGCTACACCTTC
CASRRTGVGYGYTF
>TRBJ1-4|-|-|TRBV15
TGTGCCACCAGCAAAGTGACAGCTGTGAATGAAAAACTGTTTTTT
CATSKVTAVNEKLFF
>TRBJ1-5|-|-|TRBV12-3/TRBV12-4
TGTGCCAGCAGCAATCCGGGATATCAGCCCCAGCATTTT
CASSNPGYQPQHF
>TRBJ2-1|few|TRBD2|TRBV7-3
TGTGCCAGCAGCTCTCGACTAGCGGGGAACAATGAGCAGTTCTTC
CASSSRLAGNNEQFF
>TRBJ1-6|-|TRBD1|TRBV5-1
TGCGCCAGCAGCAAGACAGGGGGTAGTTCACCCCTCCACTTT
CASSKTGGSSPLHF
>TRBJ2-3|-|-|TRBV5-1
TGCGCCAGCAGCTTGGTTTCTGAGCAAGATACGCAGTATTTT
CASSLVSEQDTQYF
>TRBJ1-3|-|-|TRBV12-5
TGTGCTAGTGGTTCCCTCAGGGGAGGAAACACCATATATTTT
CASGSLRGGNTIYF
>TRBJ1-5|-|-|TRBV6-5
TGTGCCAGCAGTTACTCAGGGGGAACTCAGCCCCAGCATTTT
CASSYSGGTQPQHF
>TRBJ1-4|-|TRBD1|TRBV30
TGTGCCTGGAGTCCGGGACAGGGTCCTGAAAAACTGTTTTTT
CAWSPGQGPEKLFF
>TRBJ2-1|-|TRBD2|TRBV11-1
TGTGCCAGCACCACCGGTGCGGGGGGCAGGGAGCAGTTCTTC
CASTTGAGGREQFF
>TRBJ1-2|once|-|TRBV2
TGTGCCAGCAGTGAGAGTCTGGGAGCGAGCTATGGCTACACCTTC
CASSESLGASYGYTF
>TRBJ1-3|-|TRBD1|TRBV28
TGTGCCGTACGAGGGACAGGGGGAACCACCATATATTTT
CAVRGTGGTTIYF
>TRBJ2-7|-|-|TRBV15
TGTGCCACCAGCAGACCTACAGGATACGAGCAGTACTTC
CATSRPTGYEQYF
>TRBJ2-7|-|-|TRBV29-1
TGCAGCGTCCGACAGGAAGCCTACGAGCAGTACTTC
CSVRQEAYEQYF
>TRBJ1-3|-|-|TRBV9
TGTGCCAGCAGCGAGCAGGGTTATGGAAACACCATATATTTT
CASSEQGYGNTIYF
>TRBJ1-2|-|-|TRBV18
TGTGCCAGCTCAGAGGGGGTGGAGTATGGCTACACCTTC
CASSEGVEYGYTF
>TRBJ1-5|few|TRBD1|TRBV27
TGTGCCAGCAGGTCTACAGGGGGAGAGGGCAATCAGCCCCAGCATTTT
CASRSTGGEGNQPQHF
>TRBJ1-1|-|-|TRBV7-9
TGTGCCAGCAAGATCCCGGGAGTCCCTGAAGCTTTCTTT
CASKIPGVPEAFF
>TRBJ2-5|-|-|TRBV9
TGTGCCAGCAGCGTAGACACAGGGATTGGAGAGACCCAGTACTTC
CASSVDTGIGETQYF
>TRBJ1-2|-|-|TRBV24-1
TGTGCCACCAGTGACCCTCTTAAATCGACAGGCTACGATGGCTACACCTTC
CATSDPLKSTGYDGYTF
>TRBJ1-2|-|-|TRBV5-4
TGTGCCAGCAGCGCACCCCTCGGGACACCAGGCAACTATGGCTACACCTTC
CASSAPLGTPGNYGYTF
>TRBJ1-5|-|-|TRBV18
TGTGCCAGCTCTTCCCAGAAGGGGCGCAATCAGCCCCAGCATTTT
CASSSQKGRNQPQHF
>TRBJ2-1|-|-|TRBV19
TGTGCCAGTAGTATTGCGACTTACTCCTACAATGAGCAGTTCTTC
CASSIATYSYNEQFF
>TRBJ2-2|-|-|TRBV7-2
TGTGCCAGCAGCCCTAAGGGGACGAACACCGGGGAGCTGTTTTTT
CASSPKGTNTGELFF
>TRBJ2-1|-|TRBD2|TRBV3-1/TRBV3-2
TGTGCCAGCAGCATTCGGGGGGTAGCGGGGTTCAACAATGAGCAGTTCTTC
CASSIRGVAGFNNEQFF
>TRBJ2-7|few|-|TRBV10-1
TGCGCCAGCAGTCCTCTTACAGGGTTACAGTACTTC
CASSPLTGLQYF
>TRBJ1-1|-|-|TRBV19
TGTGCCAGTAGTATTCAGGGCGGAAACACTGAAGCTTTCTTT
CASSIQGGNTEAFF
>TRBJ1-5|-|-|TRBV7-2
TGTGCCAGCAGCCGATGGGGGGACCAGCCCCAGCATTTT
CASSRWGDQPQHF
>TRBJ2-7|-|TRBD2|TRBV28
TGTGCCAGCAGGAACGGGAGGCTTTACGAGCAGTACTTC
CASRNGRLYEQYF
>TRBJ2-3|-|-|TRBV7-9
TGTGCCAGCAGCTTAGTACTACTCTACACAGATACGCAGTATTTT
CASSLVLLYTDTQYF
>TRBJ2-7|-|-|TRBV6-5
TGTGCCAGCAGTCGCACCAGATCCTACGAGCAGTACTTC
CASSRTRSYEQYF
>TRBJ2-2|few|TRBD2|TRBV5-1
TGCGCCAGCAGAACACTAGCGGAGAACACCGGGGAGCTGTTTTTT
CASRTLAENTGELFF
>TRBJ1-5|-|-|TRBV28
TGTGCCAGCAGTTCCCGAAGCTCCCGTCAGCCCCAGCATTTT
CASSSRSSRQPQHF
>TRBJ1-1|-|-|TRBV11-2
TGTGCCAGCAGCTTAATGGGGGGGTCCGCTGAAGCTTTCTTT
CASSLMGGSAEAFF
>TRBJ2-4|-|TRBD2|TRBV29-1
TGCAGCGCAACCACCTCTCTAGCGGGAGGCACGGGTATTCAGTACTTC
CSATTSLAGGTGIQYF
>TRBJ1-5|-|TRBD1|TRBV6-6
TGTGCCAGCAGTCCCCGGCCGACAGGGGCGTTTAGCAATCAGCCCCAGCATTTT
CASSPRPTGAFSNQPQHF
>TRBJ1-5|once|-|TRBV5-1
TGCGCCAGCAGCTTCGACCCTGGGAGGGGTCAGCCCCAGCATTTT
CASSFDPGRGQPQHF
>TRBJ2-2|-|TRBD1|TRBV5-1
TGCGCCAGCAGTGATGCCCGGACAGGGTTCACCGGGGAGCTGTTTTTT
CASSDARTGFTGELFF